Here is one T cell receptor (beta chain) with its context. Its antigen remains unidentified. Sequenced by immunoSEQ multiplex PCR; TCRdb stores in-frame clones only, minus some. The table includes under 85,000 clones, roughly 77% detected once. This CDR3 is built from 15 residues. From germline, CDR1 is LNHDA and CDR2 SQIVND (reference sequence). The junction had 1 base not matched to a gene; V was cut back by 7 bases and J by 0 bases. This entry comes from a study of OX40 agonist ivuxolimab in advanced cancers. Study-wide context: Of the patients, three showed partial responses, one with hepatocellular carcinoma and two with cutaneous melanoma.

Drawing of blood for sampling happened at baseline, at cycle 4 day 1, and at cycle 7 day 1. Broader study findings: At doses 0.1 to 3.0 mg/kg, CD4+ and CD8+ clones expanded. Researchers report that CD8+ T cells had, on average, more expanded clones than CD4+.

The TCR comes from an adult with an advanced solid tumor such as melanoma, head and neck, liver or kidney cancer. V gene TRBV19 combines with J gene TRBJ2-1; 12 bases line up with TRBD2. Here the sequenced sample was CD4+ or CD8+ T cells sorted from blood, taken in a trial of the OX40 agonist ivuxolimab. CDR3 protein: CASMTSGSSYNEQFF. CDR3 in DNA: TGTGCCAGTATGACTAGCGGGAGCTCCTACAATGAGCAGTTCTTC.